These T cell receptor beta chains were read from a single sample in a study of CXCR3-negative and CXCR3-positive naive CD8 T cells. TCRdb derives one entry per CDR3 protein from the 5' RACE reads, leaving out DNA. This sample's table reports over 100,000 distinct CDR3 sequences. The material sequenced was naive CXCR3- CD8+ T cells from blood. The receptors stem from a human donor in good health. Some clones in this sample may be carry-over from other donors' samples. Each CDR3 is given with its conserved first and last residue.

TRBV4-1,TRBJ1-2,CASSQGGDGYTF
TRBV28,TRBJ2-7,CASSLYGQGSYEQYF
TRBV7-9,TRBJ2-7,CASSLGVGRNYEQYF
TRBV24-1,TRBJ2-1,CATSVAGDYNEQFF
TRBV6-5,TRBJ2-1,CATGLAFYNEQFF
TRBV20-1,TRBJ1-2,CSAITTGVLSDGYTF
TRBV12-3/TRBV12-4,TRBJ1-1,CASSLGPSMNTEAFF
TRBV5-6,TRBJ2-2,CASSLVRANTGELFF
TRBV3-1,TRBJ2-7,CASSQGGDIRYYEQYF
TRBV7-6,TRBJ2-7,CASSLYQGSSYEQYF
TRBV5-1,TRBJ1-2,CASSLGGTGRRAGYTF
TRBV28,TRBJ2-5,CASSLAGTGVEETQYF
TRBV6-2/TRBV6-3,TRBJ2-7,CASSYPLYEQYF
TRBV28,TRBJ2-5,CASDRGPWETQYF
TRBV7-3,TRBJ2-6,CASSLSKLSGANVLTF
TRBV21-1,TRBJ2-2,CAYNNLITGCPNTGELFF
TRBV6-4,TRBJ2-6,CASSVGATGGANVLTF
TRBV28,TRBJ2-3,CASSIDRPPDTQYF
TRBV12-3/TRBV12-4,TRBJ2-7,CASSSSGVYSYEQYF